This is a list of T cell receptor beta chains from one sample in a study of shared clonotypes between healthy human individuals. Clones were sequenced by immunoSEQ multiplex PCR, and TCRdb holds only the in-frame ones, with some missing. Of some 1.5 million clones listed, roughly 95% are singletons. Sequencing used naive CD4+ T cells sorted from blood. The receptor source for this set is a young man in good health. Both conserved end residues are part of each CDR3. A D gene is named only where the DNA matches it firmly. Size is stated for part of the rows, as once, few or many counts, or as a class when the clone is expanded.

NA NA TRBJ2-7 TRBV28 CASSSTGSWQYF TGTGCCAGCAGTTCCACAGGCTCCTGGCAGTACTTC
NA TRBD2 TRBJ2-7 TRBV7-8 CASSLGLAGRYEQYF TGTGCCAGCAGCTTAGGACTAGCGGGAAGGTACGAGCAGTACTTC
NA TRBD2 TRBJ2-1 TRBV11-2 CASSGWTSGRLFGAEQFF TGTGCCAGCAGCGGATGGACTAGCGGGAGACTCTTCGGAGCTGAGCAGTTCTTC
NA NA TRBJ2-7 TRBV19 CASSIGGGPNYEQYF TGTGCCAGTAGTATAGGGGGCGGGCCGAACTACGAGCAGTACTTC
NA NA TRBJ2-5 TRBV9 CASSVRDREVETQYF TGTGCCAGCAGCGTAAGAGACAGGGAGGTGGAGACCCAGTACTTC
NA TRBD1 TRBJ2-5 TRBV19 CASSIGQGMRETQYF TGTGCCAGTAGTATAGGACAGGGGATGAGAGAGACCCAGTACTTC
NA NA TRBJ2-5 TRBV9 CASSVEGTASRTQYF TGTGCCAGCAGCGTAGAAGGTACTGCCTCTAGGACCCAGTACTTC
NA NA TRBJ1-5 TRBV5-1 CASSLEQGQPQHF TGCGCCAGCAGCTTGGAGCAGGGTCAGCCCCAGCATTTT
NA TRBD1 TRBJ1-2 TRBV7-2 CASSLALGTGGNYGYTF TGTGCCAGCAGCTTAGCGCTCGGGACAGGCGGAAACTATGGCTACACCTTC
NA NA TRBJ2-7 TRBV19 CASSPQPLVPEQYF TGTGCCAGTAGTCCTCAGCCCCTGGTCCCCGAGCAGTACTTC
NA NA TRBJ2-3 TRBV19 CASTRMGTQYF TGTGCCAGTACCCGCATGGGTACGCAGTATTTT
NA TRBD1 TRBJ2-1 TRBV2 CASSSDRGRDNEQFF TGTGCCAGCAGTAGCGACAGGGGTCGGGACAATGAGCAGTTCTTC
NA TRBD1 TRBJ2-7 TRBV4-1 CASSQPGQGGTYEQYF TGCGCCAGCAGCCAACCGGGACAGGGAGGCACCTACGAGCAGTACTTC
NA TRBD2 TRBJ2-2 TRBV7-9 CASSTAGYVHGELFF TGTGCCAGCTCAACAGCGGGATACGTTCACGGGGAGCTGTTTTTT
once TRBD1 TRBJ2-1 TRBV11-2 CASSYEGGQGWRNEQFF TGTGCCAGCAGCTACGAGGGAGGACAGGGGTGGAGAAATGAGCAGTTCTTC
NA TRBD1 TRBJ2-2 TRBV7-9 CASSPPMRDRGPGELFF TGTGCCAGCAGCCCCCCAATGAGGGACAGGGGACCCGGGGAGCTGTTTTTT
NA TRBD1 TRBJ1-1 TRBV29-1 CSVVVGQGNTEAFF TGCAGCGTCGTGGTGGGACAGGGAAACACTGAAGCTTTCTTT
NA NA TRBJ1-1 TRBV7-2 CASGGQQNTEAFF TGTGCCAGCGGAGGACAACAGAACACTGAAGCTTTCTTT
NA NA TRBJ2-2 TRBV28 CASSFQQDGSSGELFF TGTGCCAGCAGCTTCCAACAGGACGGGTCTTCCGGGGAGCTGTTTTTT
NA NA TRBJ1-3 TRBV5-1 CASRSGDPGNTIYF TGCGCCAGCAGGTCAGGGGATCCCGGAAACACCATATATTTT
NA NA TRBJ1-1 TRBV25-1 CASSGAPYTEAFF TGTGCCAGCAGTGGGGCTCCTTACACTGAAGCTTTCTTT
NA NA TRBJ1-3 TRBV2 CASSEAREYRRNF TGTGCCAGCAGTGAAGCGCGGGAATACCGACGAAATTTT
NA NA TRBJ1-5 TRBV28 CASNWQGINQPQHF TGTGCCAGCAATTGGCAGGGAATTAATCAGCCCCAGCATTTT
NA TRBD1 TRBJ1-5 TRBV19 CASSIERTGDQPQHF TGTGCCAGTAGTATAGAGAGGACAGGGGATCAGCCCCAGCATTTT
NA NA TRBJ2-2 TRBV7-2 CASSLAEVIGELFF TGTGCCAGCAGCTTAGCGGAGGTAATCGGGGAGCTGTTTTTT
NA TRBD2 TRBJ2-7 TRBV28 CASSLGLVSYEQYF TGTGCCAGCAGTTTAGGACTAGTCTCCTACGAGCAGTACTTC
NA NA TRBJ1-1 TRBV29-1 CSVERVLITEAFF TGCAGCGTTGAGAGGGTATTGATCACTGAAGCTTTCTTT
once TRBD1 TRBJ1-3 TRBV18 CASSPGTDYSGNTIYF TGTGCCAGCTCACCTGGGACAGATTACTCTGGAAACACCATATATTTT
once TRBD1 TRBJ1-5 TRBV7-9 CASSPLGTGVIGNQPQHF TGTGCCAGCAGCCCCCTCGGGACAGGCGTCATTGGCAATCAGCCCCAGCATTTT
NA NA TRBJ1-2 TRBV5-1 CASKQRPGRDYGYTF TGCGCCAGCAAACAGCGCCCAGGTCGGGACTATGGCTACACCTTC
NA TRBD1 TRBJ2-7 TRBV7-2 CASSRDRQAEQYF TGTGCCAGCAGCAGGGACAGACAAGCCGAGCAGTACTTC
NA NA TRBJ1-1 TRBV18 CASSPLSGPTEAFF TGTGCCAGCTCACCGCTATCAGGGCCGACGGAAGCTTTCTTT
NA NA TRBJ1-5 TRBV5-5 CASSLAGGGPGQPQHF TGTGCCAGCAGCTTGGCCGGCGGGGGGCCCGGCCAGCCCCAGCATTTT
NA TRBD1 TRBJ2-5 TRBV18 CASSPGDRVRETQYF TGTGCCAGCTCACCAGGGGACAGGGTAAGAGAGACCCAGTACTTC
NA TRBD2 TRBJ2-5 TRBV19 CASAQLGGTSGGETQYF TGTGCCAGTGCCCAATTAGGGGGGACTAGCGGAGGAGAGACCCAGTACTTC
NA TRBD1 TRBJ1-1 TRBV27 CASTGTAFWTEAFF TGTGCCAGCACCGGGACAGCCTTTTGGACTGAAGCTTTCTTT
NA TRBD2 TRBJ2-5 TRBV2 CASGGAGRRETQYF TGTGCCAGCGGGGGAGCGGGACGTCGGGAGACCCAGTACTTC
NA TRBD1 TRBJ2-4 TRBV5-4 CASSQGGDRGGNIQYF TGTGCCAGCAGCCAGGGCGGCGACAGGGGGGGAAACATTCAGTACTTC
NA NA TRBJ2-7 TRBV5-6 CASTPRSDSYEQYF TGTGCCAGCACCCCCAGGAGCGACTCCTACGAGCAGTACTTC
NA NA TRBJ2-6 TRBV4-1 CASSQEGRGGANVLTF TGCGCCAGCAGCCAAGAGGGCAGGGGTGGGGCCAACGTCCTGACTTTC
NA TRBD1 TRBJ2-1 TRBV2 CASSGGQSSYNEQFF TGTGCCAGCAGTGGGGGACAGAGCTCCTACAATGAGCAGTTCTTC
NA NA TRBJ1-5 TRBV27 CASSSMGEFNQPQHF TGTGCCAGCAGTTCAATGGGGGAGTTCAATCAGCCCCAGCATTTT